Listed below are T cell receptor beta chains from one sample, sequenced in a study of cytomegalovirus exposure and HLA in healthy donors. TCRdb keeps only in-frame clones here, not all; method: immunoSEQ multiplex PCR. This sample contains 140,000 to 150,000 clones. The sample consisted of PBMCs. The receptors here all came from a woman in her forties or fifties in good health and CMV-seronegative. The CDR3 runs from the conserved cysteine through the conserved F or W. Fields, in order: V gene, J gene, CDR3 protein.

V: TRBV7-9; J: TRBJ1-1; CDR3: CASSFPNRRDRGRGTEAFF
V: TRBV28; J: TRBJ2-7; CDR3: CASTGQNYEQYF
V: TRBV7-9; J: TRBJ2-3; CDR3: CASSLTGQGNTDTQYF
V: TRBV12-5; J: TRBJ2-5; CDR3: CASGLGHVGRAETQYF
V: TRBV27; J: TRBJ2-7; CDR3: CASSVTGGGSEQYF
V: TRBV13; J: TRBJ1-4; CDR3: CASSFRQGWEKLFF
V: TRBV5-1; J: TRBJ2-1; CDR3: CASSPAGTSGYNEQFF
V: TRBV2; J: TRBJ2-2; CDR3: CASSESSGGTGELFF
V: TRBV7-6; J: TRBJ1-5; CDR3: CASSLRPGQGAGNNQPQHF
V: TRBV5-1; J: TRBJ2-1; CDR3: CASSLVPTRVAGNEQFF
V: TRBV6-5; J: TRBJ2-5; CDR3: CASRKRETQYF
V: TRBV27; J: TRBJ1-6; CDR3: CATHQDRHSLSLNSPLHF
V: TRBV18; J: TRBJ1-1; CDR3: CASSTANTEAFF
V: TRBV7-9; J: TRBJ1-6; CDR3: CASSLGGQGRSPLHF
V: TRBV27; J: TRBJ1-4; CDR3: CASSYWGAGARGKLFF
V: TRBV7-8; J: TRBJ1-3; CDR3: CASSAGVTGNTIYF
V: TRBV6-7; J: TRBJ2-2; CDR3: CASSYSFGMEKGSTGELFF
V: TRBV6-6; J: TRBJ2-5; CDR3: CASSKEPQDGGETQYF
V: TRBV9; J: TRBJ1-2; CDR3: CASSGGEGGANYGYTF
V: TRBV28; J: TRBJ1-4; CDR3: CASRLREKLFF
V: TRBV27; J: TRBJ2-2; CDR3: CASSLTPGTVHLNTGELFF
V: TRBV7-8; J: TRBJ1-4; CDR3: CASSLSTGRQNEKLFF
V: TRBV10-2; J: TRBJ2-2; CDR3: CASRGLNTGELFF
V: TRBV7-3; J: TRBJ2-3; CDR3: CASSQRDFRDTQYF
V: TRBV18; J: TRBJ2-3; CDR3: CASSSTSGITDTQYF
V: TRBV19; J: TRBJ2-3; CDR3: CASGLGAPADTQYF
V: TRBV25-1; J: TRBJ2-1; CDR3: CASSDLGGVDYNEQFF
V: TRBV4-2; J: TRBJ2-7; CDR3: CASSRGLAGRSYEQYF
V: TRBV9; J: TRBJ2-5; CDR3: CASSEGHRRQETQYF
V: TRBV5-1; J: TRBJ2-1; CDR3: CASSLEGGGHNEQFF
V: TRBV5-1; J: TRBJ1-2; CDR3: CASSTDRVNYGYTF
V: TRBV9; J: TRBJ2-3; CDR3: CASSVRTGDSTDTQYF
V: TRBV4-1; J: TRBJ1-1; CDR3: CASSPDRGVGRGRNTEAFF
V: TRBV28; J: TRBJ1-5; CDR3: CASSPGNGPQHF
V: TRBV4-2; J: TRBJ2-2; CDR3: CASSHAGTDQNTGELFF
V: TRBV18; J: TRBJ2-5; CDR3: CASRRREGSVEGTQYF
V: TRBV7-7; J: TRBJ2-5; CDR3: CASSLRLAAQETQYF
V: TRBV18; J: TRBJ2-7; CDR3: CASSGLDSYEQYF